Listed here are 2 T cell receptor beta chains from one sample, sequenced in a study of blood T cell repertoires in COVID-19. Sequencing used immunoSEQ multiplex PCR; TCRdb keeps in-frame clones, though not all of them. This repertoire shows about 170,000 clones, around 90% found once; its top ten account for 2.5%. The material sequenced was peripheral blood. All receptors come from an elderly woman with COVID-19, enrolled during active disease.

This clone has more than one count but fewer than ten. The CDR3 DNA follows: TGTGCCAGCAGCTTAGTAGCTGGACAGACCAACTATGGCTACACCTTC. The encoded protein is CASSLVAGQTNYGYTF. The rearrangement uses TRBV7-2 and TRBJ1-2, with D perhaps TRBD1 (6 bases). V was shortened by 1 base and J by 2 bases, with 14 bases between the two germline ends. Germline CDR1 reads SGHTA; CDR2 reads FQGNSA. This CDR3 is built from 16 residues.

This clone was recorded only once. The CDR3 loop reads CASSQGLAGVYEQFF. In nucleotides, the CDR3 is TGTGCCAGCAGCCAAGGACTAGCGGGAGTATATGAGCAGTTCTTC. V is TRBV3-1 (or the pseudogene TRBV3-2) and J is TRBJ2-1; 12 nucleotides match TRBD2. Germline trimming cut 1 base from V and 8 bases from J; bases unmatched to any gene: 3. Germline V gene lookup returns CDR1 LGHDT and CDR2 YNNKEL (reference sequence). CDR3 length: 15 amino acids.